This T cell receptor beta chain derives from a study of Ad26.COV2.S vaccination and SARS-CoV-2 variants. Study context: Ad26.COV2.S shots went into the muscle once or twice, 56 days apart.

Study outcomes and limitations: It was found that vaccine and placebo recipients had similar non-spike TCR breadth.

Method: immunoSEQ multiplex PCR; TCRdb's copy keeps in-frame clones and lacks some. The table records about 410,000 clones, 75% to 90% of them present only once. Treatment described: some 20 received Ad26.COV2.S at low or high dose, single or two shots; about 5 received placebo; per-sample allocation not given. On day 63 after the first injection, vaccine and placebo recipients gave samples. Spike of the Wuhan-strain SARS-CoV-2 was expressed by an Ad26 vector, which formed the vaccine. As for this clone: What it recognizes is unknown.

CDR1 is SGHNT, CDR2 YYREEE, per germline (reference sequence). V lost 3 bases, J lost 2 bases, and 15 bases lay in between. The CDR3 is made up of 15 amino acids. V gene TRBV5-4 combines with J gene TRBJ2-7; either TRBD1 or TRBD2 may supply D (5 bases each). The clonotype comes from a person between 18 and 65 years old who received the Ad26.COV2.S COVID-19 vaccine or a placebo. Sequenced here: peripheral blood, sampled in a trial of Ad26.COV2.S vaccine versus placebo. CDR3 DNA: TGTGCCAGCAGCTCCGGGACGAAAACCCCCTACGAGCAGTACTTC. Residues: CASSSGTKTPYEQYF.